A selection of T cell receptor beta chains follows, all from one sample in a study of cytomegalovirus exposure and HLA in healthy donors. The protocol was immunoSEQ multiplex PCR, while the TCRdb copy is restricted to in-frame clones and leaves out a portion. This sample's table has about 170,000 clones. The specimen was PBMCs. Receptors were obtained from a woman aged 18-30 years in good health and CMV-seropositive. The CDR3 runs from the conserved cysteine through the conserved F or W. A D gene is named only where the DNA matches it firmly.

d_gene: NA
len: 13
v_gene: TRBV30
j_gene: TRBJ2-7
CDR3aa: CAWSSTSAYEQYF
CDR3nt: TGTGCCTGGAGTTCGACATCTGCCTACGAGCAGTACTTC

d_gene: NA
len: 16
v_gene: TRBV7-3
j_gene: TRBJ2-5
CDR3aa: CASSLSGGGVSETQYF
CDR3nt: TGTGCCAGCAGCTTATCGGGAGGGGGCGTTTCAGAGACCCAGTACTTC

d_gene: NA
len: 14
v_gene: TRBV7-2
j_gene: TRBJ1-2
CDR3aa: CASSSRQINYGYTF
CDR3nt: TGTGCCAGCAGCTCAAGACAGATAAACTATGGCTACACCTTC

d_gene: NA
len: 17
v_gene: TRBV4-2
j_gene: TRBJ2-3
CDR3aa: CASSQVGGRPGTDTQYF
CDR3nt: TGTGCCAGCAGCCAAGTAGGGGGAAGACCCGGCACAGATACGCAGTATTTT

d_gene: NA
len: 14
v_gene: TRBV6-5
j_gene: TRBJ2-7
CDR3aa: CASSYSGRGREQYF
CDR3nt: TGTGCCAGCAGTTACTCGGGCAGGGGCCGCGAGCAGTACTTC

d_gene: TRBD2
len: 16
v_gene: TRBV5-4
j_gene: TRBJ2-7
CDR3aa: CASSLEASGAFYEQYF
CDR3nt: TGTGCCAGCAGCTTGGAGGCTAGCGGGGCCTTCTACGAGCAGTACTTC

d_gene: NA
len: 13
v_gene: TRBV30
j_gene: TRBJ1-2
CDR3aa: CAWTRQSNYGYTF
CDR3nt: TGTGCCTGGACCCGACAGTCTAACTATGGCTACACCTTC

d_gene: NA
len: 13
v_gene: TRBV27
j_gene: TRBJ1-1
CDR3aa: CASSFQGRAEAFF
CDR3nt: TGTGCCAGCAGTTTTCAGGGCAGGGCGGAAGCTTTCTTT

d_gene: NA
len: 15
v_gene: TRBV7-2
j_gene: TRBJ1-1
CDR3aa: CASSLVGNQGTEAFF
CDR3nt: TGTGCCAGCAGCTTAGTCGGTAATCAGGGAACTGAAGCTTTCTTT

d_gene: TRBD2
len: 16
v_gene: TRBV29-1
j_gene: TRBJ2-7
CDR3aa: CSVGGTGTSSSYEQYF
CDR3nt: TGCAGCGTAGGGGGAACAGGGACTAGTTCAAGTTATGAGCAGTACTTC

d_gene: TRBD1
len: 13
v_gene: TRBV14
j_gene: TRBJ2-7
CDR3aa: CASSQDRGLEQYF
CDR3nt: TGTGCCAGCAGCCAAGACAGGGGGCTCGAGCAGTACTTC

d_gene: NA
len: 13
v_gene: TRBV7-9
j_gene: TRBJ2-2
CDR3aa: CASDQSRTGELFF
CDR3nt: TGTGCCAGCGATCAAAGCCGGACCGGGGAGCTGTTTTTT

d_gene: TRBD2
len: 12
v_gene: TRBV6-1
j_gene: TRBJ2-7
CDR3aa: CASRLAGYEQYF
CDR3nt: TGTGCCAGCAGGCTAGCGGGCTACGAGCAGTACTTC

d_gene: TRBD1
len: 14
v_gene: TRBV27
j_gene: TRBJ1-4
CDR3aa: CASRTHRGHEKLFF
CDR3nt: TGTGCCAGCAGGACCCACAGGGGGCACGAAAAACTGTTTTTT

d_gene: NA
len: 13
v_gene: TRBV6-4
j_gene: TRBJ2-3
CDR3aa: CASSERSTDTQYF
CDR3nt: TGTGCCAGCAGTGAACGGAGCACAGATACGCAGTATTTT

d_gene: TRBD2
len: 18
v_gene: TRBV5-1
j_gene: TRBJ2-2
CDR3aa: CASSPGLAGGSSTGELFF
CDR3nt: TGCGCCAGCAGCCCCGGACTAGCGGGGGGATCTAGTACCGGGGAGCTGTTTTTT

d_gene: NA
len: 12
v_gene: TRBV29-1
j_gene: TRBJ1-1
CDR3aa: CSVGGGDTEAFF
CDR3nt: TGCAGCGTTGGGGGGGGAGACACTGAAGCTTTCTTT

d_gene: TRBD2
len: 15
v_gene: TRBV2
j_gene: TRBJ2-5
CDR3aa: CASSETSGPGETQYF
CDR3nt: TGTGCCAGCAGTGAAACTAGCGGCCCAGGGGAGACCCAGTACTTC

d_gene: TRBD2
len: 15
v_gene: TRBV7-2
j_gene: TRBJ2-5
CDR3aa: CASSLWAGGGETQYF
CDR3nt: TGTGCCAGCAGCTTATGGGCGGGAGGAGGTGAGACCCAGTACTTC

d_gene: NA
len: 13
v_gene: TRBV19
j_gene: TRBJ2-7
CDR3aa: CASSLFDSYEQYF
CDR3nt: TGTGCCAGTAGTCTCTTCGACTCCTACGAGCAGTACTTC

d_gene: TRBD1
len: 14
v_gene: TRBV27
j_gene: TRBJ1-5
CDR3aa: CASSLGTGHQPQHF
CDR3nt: TGTGCCAGCAGTTTAGGGACAGGGCATCAGCCCCAGCATTTT

d_gene: TRBD1
len: 14
v_gene: TRBV5-1
j_gene: TRBJ1-2
CDR3aa: CASSPGTGGWGYTF
CDR3nt: TGCGCCAGCAGCCCTGGGACAGGGGGCTGGGGCTACACCTTC

d_gene: TRBD1
len: 15
v_gene: TRBV6-1
j_gene: TRBJ2-3
CDR3aa: CASSSRDRSTDTQYF
CDR3nt: TGTGCCAGCAGCTCAAGGGACAGAAGCACGGATACGCAGTATTTT

d_gene: TRBD1
len: 15
v_gene: TRBV9
j_gene: TRBJ1-1
CDR3aa: CASSARTGANIEAFF
CDR3nt: TGTGCCAGCAGCGCGAGGACAGGGGCGAACATTGAAGCTTTCTTT

d_gene: NA
len: 16
v_gene: TRBV5-4
j_gene: TRBJ1-4
CDR3aa: CASSLGSGVGNEKLFF
CDR3nt: TGTGCCAGCAGCTTGGGGTCAGGGGTGGGGAATGAAAAACTGTTTTTT

d_gene: TRBD1
len: 15
v_gene: TRBV18
j_gene: TRBJ1-2
CDR3aa: CASSPGQGAYYGYTF
CDR3nt: TGTGCCAGCTCACCTGGACAGGGGGCGTACTATGGCTACACCTTC

d_gene: TRBD2
len: 14
v_gene: TRBV6-4
j_gene: TRBJ2-1
CDR3aa: CASSVEGGKTEQFF
CDR3nt: TGTGCCAGCAGTGTGGAGGGAGGGAAAACGGAGCAGTTCTTC

d_gene: TRBD1
len: 15
v_gene: TRBV15
j_gene: TRBJ1-3
CDR3aa: CATSREGRGKNTIYF
CDR3nt: TGTGCCACCAGCAGAGAGGGCAGGGGGAAAAACACCATATATTTT

d_gene: TRBD2
len: 14
v_gene: TRBV2
j_gene: TRBJ2-1
CDR3aa: CASSRTSGTNEQFF
CDR3nt: TGTGCCAGCAGTCGAACTAGCGGGACGAATGAGCAGTTCTTC

d_gene: NA
len: 13
v_gene: TRBV19
j_gene: TRBJ1-5
CDR3aa: CASSIVRDQPQHF
CDR3nt: TGTGCCAGTAGTATTGTTCGGGATCAGCCCCAGCATTTT

d_gene: TRBD1
len: 16
v_gene: TRBV19
j_gene: TRBJ1-3
CDR3aa: CASSITGTGIGNTIYF
CDR3nt: TGTGCCAGTAGTATAACCGGGACAGGGATCGGAAACACCATATATTTT

d_gene: NA
len: 16
v_gene: TRBV5-1
j_gene: TRBJ1-6
CDR3aa: CASSLAAGGHNSPLHF
CDR3nt: TGCGCCAGCAGCTTGGCGGCGGGGGGACATAATTCACCCCTCCACTTT

d_gene: TRBD2
len: 16
v_gene: TRBV6-1
j_gene: TRBJ2-1
CDR3aa: CASSGISGGPYNEQFF
CDR3nt: TGTGCCAGCAGTGGTATTAGCGGGGGGCCTTACAATGAGCAGTTCTTC

d_gene: TRBD1
len: 14
v_gene: TRBV7-2
j_gene: TRBJ1-2
CDR3aa: CASSSRQGAGGYTF
CDR3nt: TGTGCCAGCAGCTCCCGACAGGGGGCAGGGGGCTACACCTTC

d_gene: NA
len: 14
v_gene: TRBV5-1
j_gene: TRBJ1-1
CDR3aa: CASSLRGVNTEAFF
CDR3nt: TGCGCCAGCAGCTTGCGGGGGGTAAATACTGAAGCTTTCTTT

d_gene: TRBD1
len: 13
v_gene: TRBV18
j_gene: TRBJ2-5
CDR3aa: CASSRQGGETQYF
CDR3nt: TGTGCCAGCTCACGACAGGGCGGGGAGACCCAGTACTTC

d_gene: NA
len: 15
v_gene: TRBV5-4
j_gene: TRBJ1-1
CDR3aa: CASSLDPGAGSEAFF
CDR3nt: TGTGCCAGCAGCTTGGATCCAGGGGCCGGGTCTGAAGCTTTCTTT

d_gene: TRBD1
len: 16
v_gene: TRBV5-1
j_gene: TRBJ1-1
CDR3aa: CASSSQGQAVNTEAFF
CDR3nt: TGCGCCAGCAGCTCTCAGGGACAGGCCGTAAACACTGAAGCTTTCTTT

d_gene: NA
len: 15
v_gene: TRBV5-6
j_gene: TRBJ1-1
CDR3aa: CASSLWSKAGTEAFF
CDR3nt: TGTGCCAGCAGCTTGTGGTCAAAGGCGGGTACTGAAGCTTTCTTT

d_gene: TRBD1
len: 13
v_gene: TRBV7-9
j_gene: TRBJ2-5
CDR3aa: CASSLRQGETQYF
CDR3nt: TGTGCCAGCAGCTTAAGACAGGGCGAGACCCAGTACTTC